This TCR beta chain comes out of a study of shared clonotypes between healthy human individuals. The assay was immunoSEQ multiplex PCR, and TCRdb's table has in-frame clones only and misses some. The data show some 800,000 clones, 90% to 95% seen once. The naive CD8 fraction comprised CD45RO-negative cells positively selected for CCR7 and excluded terminally differentiated effector memory CD45RA+ cells. Between the trimmed V and J ends, which lost 5 bases and 1 base, there was a span of 11 bases. Germline values: CDR1 MDHEN, CDR2 SYDVKM. This CDR3 is 15 amino acids long. The source material was naive CD8+ T cells sorted from blood. This TCR derives from a man aged 25 to 40 in good health. This chain uses TRBV28 with TRBJ2-2; D gene unclear. CDR3 nucleotide sequence: TGTGCCAGCAGTCCGTTCCCCAGGAACACCGGGGAGCTGTTTTTT. It specifies CASSPFPRNTGELFF.